The 8 T cell receptor beta chains in this list originate from one sample, sequenced in a study of T cell repertoires in cytomegalovirus infection (dated by TCRdb to between 2019 and 2020). The sequencer was an Illumina HiSeq 1500. TCRdb passed the public sequencing reads through fastp at Q25 and MiXCR, retaining productive beta sequences. All rows with the same CDR3 protein become a single entry with the most common DNA and genes. The sample records approximately 76,000 distinct CDR3 sequences, less than 4.5% of which are singletons. Under 6% of the sample rests with the top ten. Material for sequencing was PBMCs. All receptors derive from a human donor in good health (CMV status not recorded). Some clones in this sample may be carry-over from other donors' samples.

This clonotype was seen at least ten times. The rearrangement links TRBV7-3 to TRBJ2-3, with 7 nucleotides matching TRBD2. Germline trimming cut 5 bases from V and 4 bases from J; bases unmatched to any gene: 6. This CDR3 is built from 14 residues. CDR1 is SGHTA, CDR2 FQGTGA, per germline. CDR3 protein: CASSASLAADTQYF. The CDR3 coding sequence is TGTGCCAGCAGCGCGTCCCTAGCGGCAGATACGCAGTATTTT.

This clonotype was counted many times. The gene calls are TRBV6-4 and TRBJ1-1; D gene unclear. Germline CDR1 reads MRHNA; CDR2 reads SNTAGT. The CDR3 contains 15 residues. V was pared by 5 bases and J by 1 base, with 14 bases between. The CDR3 DNA is TGTGCCAGCAGTCTAGATACCGGCGGGAACACTGAAGCTTTCTTT. It codes for CASSLDTGGNTEAFF.

This clonotype was recorded many times. The chain uses TRBV12-3 or TRBV12-4 and TRBJ1-2; D might be TRBD1 (6 bases). This CDR3 has 16 amino acids. The V end was cut by 6 bases, the J end by 1 base, with 18 bases between. CDR3 sequence: CASSDRSLPLNYGYTF. In DNA, the CDR3 is TGTGCCAGCAGCGACAGGTCCTTACCGCTTAACTATGGCTACACCTTC.

This clonotype appeared many times. The V gene is TRBV20-1, the J gene TRBJ2-3, with TRBD2 as a possible D gene (5 bases). The V end lost 0 bases, the J end lost 1 base, and 11 bases lay between the germline ends. Germline V gene sequence: CDR1 DFQATT, CDR2 SNEGSKA (reference sequence). The CDR3 contains 15 residues. CDR3 protein: CSARDRRRGTDTQYF. CDR3 DNA: TGCAGTGCTAGAGATAGGCGGCGGGGCACAGATACGCAGTATTTT.

This clonotype was recorded many times. V and J are TRBV28 and TRBJ1-2, with unresolved D. Trimming took 5 bases from V and 2 from J, leaving 6 bases between them. The CDR3 consists of 12 residues. Germline V lookup: CDR1 MDHEN, CDR2 SYDVKM. CDR3 protein: CASSADNYGYTF. DNA for the CDR3: TGTGCCAGCAGTGCTGACAACTATGGCTACACCTTC.

This clonotype was seen many times. For the CDR3, the DNA is TGTGCCAGCAGTGGTCCGTACCTGGTAGGGTCTCAGGGGAGAGAATCGTATGGCTACACCTTC. Its protein product is CASSGPYLVGSQGRESYGYTF. The chain employs TRBV6-1 and TRBJ1-2, with a weak D call TRBD1 (6 bases). The CDR3 extends over 21 amino acids. Trimming removed 4 bases at V and 5 bases at J, with 35 bases between. The germline CDR1 and CDR2 sequences are MNHNS and SASEGT.

This clonotype was counted at least ten times. The chain has TRBV19 and TRBJ1-4, with a tentative D call TRBD1 (6 bases). Germline assignment: CDR1 LNHDA and CDR2 SQIVND (reference sequence). Trimming left V 3 bases short and J 8 bases short, with 13 bases between. CDR3 length: 14 amino acids. CDR3 loop: CASSIVQGGEKLFF. The CDR3 DNA reads as TGTGCCAGTAGTATCGTACAGGGTGGAGAAAAACTGTTTTTT.

In this sample, this clonotype turned up many times. The genes are TRBV7-9 and TRBJ1-1, with no clear D. The CDR3 is made up of 13 amino acids. V gave up 4 bases and J gave up 8 bases, with 14 bases separating them. Per the germline V gene, CDR1 is SEHNR and CDR2 is FQNEAQ (reference sequence). The CDR3 nucleotides are TGTGCCAGCAGCTACCCCCTGAGGGAAGAAGCTTTCTTT. This sequence encodes CASSYPLREEAFF.